These T cell receptor beta chains were read from a single sample in a study of human T cells and chemical hapten exposure. TCRdb independently ran MiXCR on the RACE reads; one entry per CDR3 protein. The data contain about 200,000 distinct CDR3 sequences, about 25% of them seen just once; the ten biggest clones take up under 2.5%. The sequences come from whole blood, collected in connection with sensitization to the hapten diphenylcyclopropenone (DPC). Every receptor here comes from a middle-aged woman with alopecia areata. Some clones in this sample may be carry-over from other donors' samples. Both conserved end residues are part of each CDR3. D genes are given only for firm matches. Where a row states a size, it is once, few, many or the class of an expanded clone; other rows omit it.

j_call: TRBJ2-3; d_call: TRBD1; clone_size: NA; v_call: TRBV24-1; cdr3_aa: CATSRTGALGADTQYF; cdr3_nt: TGTGCCACCAGTAGAACAGGGGCCCTAGGGGCAGATACGCAGTATTTT
j_call: TRBJ2-3; d_call: NA; clone_size: NA; v_call: TRBV11-2; cdr3_aa: CASSLAFDTQYF; cdr3_nt: TGTGCCAGCAGCTTGGCTTTTGATACGCAGTATTTT
j_call: TRBJ2-7; d_call: TRBD1; clone_size: few; v_call: TRBV6-5; cdr3_aa: CASSYRGQGVYEQYF; cdr3_nt: TGTGCCAGCAGTTACCGCGGACAGGGGGTCTACGAGCAGTACTTC
j_call: TRBJ2-3; d_call: NA; clone_size: NA; v_call: TRBV9; cdr3_aa: CASSVGAGATDTQYF; cdr3_nt: TGTGCCAGCAGCGTAGGGGCAGGGGCCACAGATACGCAGTATTTT
j_call: TRBJ2-3; d_call: TRBD2; clone_size: few; v_call: TRBV29-1; cdr3_aa: CSVARTSGRSPKADTQYF; cdr3_nt: TGCAGCGTTGCAAGGACTAGCGGGCGCTCTCCCAAGGCAGATACGCAGTATTTT
j_call: TRBJ2-3; d_call: NA; clone_size: few; v_call: TRBV9; cdr3_aa: CASSVVGLDTQYF; cdr3_nt: TGTGCCAGCAGCGTAGTGGGGTTAGATACGCAGTATTTT
j_call: TRBJ2-1; d_call: TRBD2; clone_size: few; v_call: TRBV7-9; cdr3_aa: CASSRLAGMRDEQFF; cdr3_nt: TGTGCCAGCAGCCGACTAGCGGGAATGCGGGATGAGCAGTTCTTC
j_call: TRBJ1-1; d_call: NA; clone_size: few; v_call: TRBV12-3/TRBV12-4; cdr3_aa: CASRFRGDPLNTEAFF; cdr3_nt: TGTGCCAGCAGGTTCAGAGGGGACCCCCTGAACACTGAAGCTTTCTTT
j_call: TRBJ2-3; d_call: NA; clone_size: NA; v_call: TRBV21-1; cdr3_aa: CASSKAPLAANTDTQYF; cdr3_nt: TGTGCCAGCAGCAAAGCGCCACTAGCGGCAAACACAGATACGCAGTATTTT
j_call: TRBJ2-1; d_call: TRBD2; clone_size: NA; v_call: TRBV7-6; cdr3_aa: CASSRGVASGRQILRDNEQFF; cdr3_nt: TGTGCCAGCAGCCGGGGGGTGGCTAGCGGGAGGCAAATACTTCGGGACAATGAGCAGTTCTTC